This record concerns one T cell receptor (beta chain) sequence. The target antigen is unknown. Each CDR3 protein is one row after TCRdb ran MiXCR on the 5' RACE reads. This sample has some 1,600,000 distinct CDR3 sequences; 32% occur once, and the top ten carry around 0.3%. The CDR3 covers 19 residues. This sample is drawn from a study of identical twins. Broader study findings: Fewer insertions characterized abundant cord blood beta clonotypes, whereas memory repertoires showed none.

The origin of this receptor is a newborn girl in good health. The V call is TRBV21-1, the J call TRBJ1-5; the table assigns TRBD1, which was not confirmed against the DNA. TRBV21-1 represents a pseudogene. The sample was cord blood. DNA of the CDR3: TGTGCCAGCAGCAAAGAGTCGGGACAGGGGGAGTATAGCAATCAGCCCCAGCATTTT. Protein: CASSKESGQGEYSNQPQHF.